The sequence of this T cell receptor beta chain was determined in a study of neurological immune-mediated disorders. TCRdb analysed the 5' RACE reads with MiXCR anew, one entry per CDR3 protein. This sample carries about 120,000 distinct CDR3 sequences, about 3.2% of them seen once, and the ten largest clones take 1% to 1.5%. This clonotype was picked up many times. The CDR3 extends over 15 amino acids. Per the germline V gene, CDR1 is SGHRS and CDR2 is YFSETQ. Trimming removed 2 bases at V and 0 bases at J, with 11 bases between. The rearrangement uses TRBV5-1 and TRBJ1-1; D may be TRBD1 (6 bases). The TCR comes from a woman younger than 45 with multiple sclerosis. The sequenced sample consisted of PBMCs. The CDR3 is CASSLGQPMNTEAFF. The CDR3 DNA reads TGCGCCAGCAGCTTAGGACAGCCCATGAACACTGAAGCTTTCTTT.